This TCR beta chain was sequenced during a study of T cell changes during pregnancy in multiple sclerosis. V lost 7 bases, J lost 3 bases, and 11 bases stayed unmatched. The CDR3 length is 15 residues. Germline V gives CDR1 MNHEY, CDR2 SVGAGI. Produced via immunoSEQ multiplex PCR; TCRdb's table is partial and in-frame only. Of around 34,000 clones in the sample, over 75% were seen once. The sequenced sample was CD8+ T cells from peripheral blood mononuclear cells, obtained before pregnancy. The gene calls are TRBV6-5 and TRBJ2-5; TRBD1 aligns across 7 bases. The clonotype comes from a female donor with multiple sclerosis, enrolled in a pregnancy study. Written as DNA, the CDR3 is TGTGCCAGCATCCTCAACCGGGACAGTAAAGAGACCCAGTACTTC. Translation: CASILNRDSKETQYF.